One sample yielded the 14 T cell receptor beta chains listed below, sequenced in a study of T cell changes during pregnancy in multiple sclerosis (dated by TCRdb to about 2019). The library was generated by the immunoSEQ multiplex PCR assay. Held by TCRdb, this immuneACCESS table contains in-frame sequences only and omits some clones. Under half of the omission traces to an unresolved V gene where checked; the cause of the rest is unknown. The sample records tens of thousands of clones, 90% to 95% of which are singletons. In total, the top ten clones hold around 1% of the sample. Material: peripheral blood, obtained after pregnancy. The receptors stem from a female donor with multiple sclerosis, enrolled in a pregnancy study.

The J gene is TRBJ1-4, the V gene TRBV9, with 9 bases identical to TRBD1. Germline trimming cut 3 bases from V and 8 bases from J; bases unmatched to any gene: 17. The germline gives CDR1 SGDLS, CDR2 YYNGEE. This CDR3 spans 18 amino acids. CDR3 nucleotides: TGTGCCAGCAGCGGAGAGGGACAGGGCATCCCGCTTGAGGAAAAACTGTTTTTT. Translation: CASSGEGQGIPLEEKLFF.

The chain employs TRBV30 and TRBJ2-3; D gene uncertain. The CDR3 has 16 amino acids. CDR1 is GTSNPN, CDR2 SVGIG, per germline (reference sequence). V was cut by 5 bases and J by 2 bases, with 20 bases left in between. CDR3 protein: CAWGRFDFRHTDTQYF. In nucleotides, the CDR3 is TGTGCCTGGGGCCGGTTCGATTTCAGACACACAGATACGCAGTATTTT.

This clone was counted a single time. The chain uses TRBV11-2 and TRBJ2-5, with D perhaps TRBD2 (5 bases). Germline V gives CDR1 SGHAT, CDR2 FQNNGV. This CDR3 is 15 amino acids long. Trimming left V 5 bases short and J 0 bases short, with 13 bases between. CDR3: CASSLPDSYQETQYF. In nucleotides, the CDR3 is TGTGCCAGCAGCCTTCCGGACTCGTACCAAGAGACCCAGTACTTC. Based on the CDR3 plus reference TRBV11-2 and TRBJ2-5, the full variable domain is EAGVAQSPRYKIIEKRQSVAFWCNPISGHATLYWYQQILGQGPKLLIQFQNNGVVDDSQLPKDRFSAERLKGVDSTLKIQPAKLEDSAVYLCASSLPDSYQETQYFGPGTRLLVL.

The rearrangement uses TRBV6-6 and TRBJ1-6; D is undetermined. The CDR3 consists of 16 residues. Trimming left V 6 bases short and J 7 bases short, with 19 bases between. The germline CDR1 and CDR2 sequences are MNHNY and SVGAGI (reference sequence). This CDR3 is CASSLRGQERNSPLHF. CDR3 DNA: TGTGCCAGCAGCCTTCGCGGGCAGGAAAGGAATTCACCCCTCCACTTT.

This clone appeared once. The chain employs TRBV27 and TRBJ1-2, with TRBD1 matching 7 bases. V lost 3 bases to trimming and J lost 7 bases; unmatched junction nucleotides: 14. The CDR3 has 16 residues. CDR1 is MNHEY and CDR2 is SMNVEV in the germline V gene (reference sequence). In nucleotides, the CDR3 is TGTGCCAGCAGTTTCCTTGTAGACAGGGCCCAGGGTGGCTACACCTTC. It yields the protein CASSFLVDRAQGGYTF.

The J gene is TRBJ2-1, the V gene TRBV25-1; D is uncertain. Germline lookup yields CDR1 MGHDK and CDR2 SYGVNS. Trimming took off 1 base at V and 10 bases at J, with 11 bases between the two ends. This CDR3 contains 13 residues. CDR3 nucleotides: TGTGCCAGCAGTGAATCCTTGGCTAGGGAGCAGTTCTTC. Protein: CASSESLAREQFF.

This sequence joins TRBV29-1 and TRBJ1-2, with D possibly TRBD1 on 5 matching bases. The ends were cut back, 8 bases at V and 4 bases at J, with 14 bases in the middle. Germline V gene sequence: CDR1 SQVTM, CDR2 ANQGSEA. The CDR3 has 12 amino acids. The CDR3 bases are TGCAGCAGTGAGCAGGGTGGCTATGGCTACACCTTC. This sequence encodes CSSEQGGYGYTF.

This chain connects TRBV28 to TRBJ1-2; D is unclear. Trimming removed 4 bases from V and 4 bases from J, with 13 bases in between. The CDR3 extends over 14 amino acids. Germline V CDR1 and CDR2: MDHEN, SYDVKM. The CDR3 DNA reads TGTGCCAGCAGTTCCGGGTCGAATGCCTATGGCTACACCTTC. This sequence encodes CASSSGSNAYGYTF.

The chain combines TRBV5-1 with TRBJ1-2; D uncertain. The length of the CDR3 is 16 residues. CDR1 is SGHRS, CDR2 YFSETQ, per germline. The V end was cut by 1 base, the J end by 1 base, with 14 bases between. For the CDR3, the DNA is TGCGCCAGCAGCTTGAATCGTCCCACAGATAACTATGGCTACACCTTC. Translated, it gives CASSLNRPTDNYGYTF.

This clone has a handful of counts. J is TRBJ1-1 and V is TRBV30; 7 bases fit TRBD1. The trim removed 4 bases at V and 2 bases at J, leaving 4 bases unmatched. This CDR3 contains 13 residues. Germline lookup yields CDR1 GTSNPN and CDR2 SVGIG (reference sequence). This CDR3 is CAWIDRVNTEAFF. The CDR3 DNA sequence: TGTGCCTGGATTGACAGGGTCAACACTGAAGCTTTCTTT.

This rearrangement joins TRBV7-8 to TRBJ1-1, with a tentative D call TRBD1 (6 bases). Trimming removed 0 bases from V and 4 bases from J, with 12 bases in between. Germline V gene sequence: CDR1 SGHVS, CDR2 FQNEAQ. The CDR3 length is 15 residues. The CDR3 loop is CASSLAGGSGTEAFF. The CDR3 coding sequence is TGTGCCAGCAGCTTAGCTGGGGGCTCGGGCACTGAAGCTTTCTTT.

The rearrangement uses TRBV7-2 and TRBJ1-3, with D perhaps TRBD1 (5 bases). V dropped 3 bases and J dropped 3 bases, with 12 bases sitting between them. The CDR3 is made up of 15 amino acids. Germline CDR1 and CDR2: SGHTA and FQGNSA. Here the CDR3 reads CASSLSRDFGNTIYF. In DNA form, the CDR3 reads TGTGCCAGCAGCTTGAGCCGGGACTTTGGAAACACCATATATTTT.

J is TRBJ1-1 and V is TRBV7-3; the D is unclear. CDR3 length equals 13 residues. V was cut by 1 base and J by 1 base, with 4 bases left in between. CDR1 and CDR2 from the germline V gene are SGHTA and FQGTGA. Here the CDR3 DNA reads TGTGCCAGCAGCTTAATGAGGAACACTGAAGCTTTCTTT. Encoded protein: CASSLMRNTEAFF.

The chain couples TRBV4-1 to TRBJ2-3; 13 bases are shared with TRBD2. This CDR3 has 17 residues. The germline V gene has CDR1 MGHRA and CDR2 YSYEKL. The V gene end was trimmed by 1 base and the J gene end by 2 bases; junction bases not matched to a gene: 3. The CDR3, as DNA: TGCGCCAGCAGCCAAGTAACTAGCGGGGGGGCCACAGATACGCAGTATTTT. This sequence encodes CASSQVTSGGATDTQYF.